This TCR beta chain comes out of a study of T cell changes during pregnancy in multiple sclerosis. The V segment lost 6 bases and the J segment 1 base; nucleotides outside the gene matches: 2. Germline V gives CDR1 MNHNY, CDR2 SVGAGI (reference sequence). The CDR3 covers 14 residues. Data came from immunoSEQ multiplex PCR; TCRdb stores just in-frame clones and leaves some out. The sample includes 14,000 or so clones, 90% to 95% of them seen just once. The chain couples TRBV6-6 to TRBJ2-1; 8 bases line up with TRBD2. This clonotype was obtained from a female donor in good health, enrolled as a control in a pregnancy study. The source was peripheral blood, collected in the second trimester of pregnancy. The chain's CDR3 is CASRLAGSYNEQFF. The CDR3 nucleotides read TGTGCCAGCAGGTTAGCGGGATCCTACAATGAGCAGTTCTTC.